Shown below are 30 T cell receptor beta chains from a single sample sequenced in a study of T cell repertoires in cytomegalovirus infection. TCRdb processed the reads anew with MiXCR; each CDR3 protein has one entry. Here the sample spans more than 350,000 distinct CDR3 sequences, about 33% being singletons. Material for sequencing was PBMCs. Source of these receptors: a human donor in good health (CMV status not recorded). Some clones in this sample may be carry-over from other donors' samples.

This clonotype was detected ten times or more. The gene calls are TRBV7-2 and TRBJ2-5, with D perhaps TRBD1 or TRBD2 (5 bases each). V was shortened by 5 bases and J by 4 bases, with 14 bases between the two germline ends. Germline assignment: CDR1 SGHTA and CDR2 FQGNSA. The CDR3 totals 14 residues. The CDR3 here is CASSPGPIGETQYF. As DNA, the CDR3 is TGTGCCAGCAGCCCGGGACCGATTGGAGAGACCCAGTACTTC.

This clonotype was detected only a few times. The chain carries TRBV14 and TRBJ1-1; unclear D gene. The CDR3 runs to 14 residues. Per germline, CDR1 SGHDN and CDR2 FVKESK. Between the trimmed V and J ends, which lost 0 bases and 1 base, there was a span of 6 bases. The CDR3 DNA is TGTGCCAGCAGCCAAGAGTTGACGAACACTGAAGCTTTCTTT. Its protein is CASSQELTNTEAFF.

The table lists this clonotype with a few counts. V is TRBV7-9 and J is TRBJ2-1; 10 bases align to TRBD2. From germline, CDR1 is SEHNR and CDR2 FQNEAQ (reference sequence). The CDR3 covers 16 residues. Losses at the gene ends were 5 bases for V and 0 bases for J; bases not matched to a gene: 4. The CDR3 DNA follows: TGTGCCAGCAGCAATAGCGGGGGGAGCTCCTACAATGAGCAGTTCTTC. This encodes CASSNSGGSSYNEQFF.

This clonotype appeared a few times. The genes are TRBV27 and TRBJ2-3, with a possible D match to TRBD2 (6 bases). The CDR3 loop spans 15 amino acids. The germline V gene encodes CDR1 MNHEY and CDR2 SMNVEV (reference sequence). Between the trimmed V and J ends, which lost 7 bases and 2 bases, there was a span of 16 bases. This chain's CDR3 is CASNRASGSTDTQYF. In DNA form, the CDR3 reads TGTGCCAGCAATCGGGCGAGCGGGTCCACAGATACGCAGTATTTT.

This clonotype was observed a handful of times. The V gene is TRBV10-3, the J gene TRBJ2-3; TRBD2 agrees at 7 bases. With V trimmed by 4 bases and J by 7 bases, 11 bases remained unmatched. CDR1 and CDR2 from the germline V gene are ENHRY and SYGVKD. The CDR3 contains 15 residues. The CDR3 region is CAISAPGESGNTQYF. The CDR3 bases are TGTGCCATCAGTGCCCCGGGAGAGAGCGGGAATACGCAGTATTTT.

A remark on this clonotype: It may be a read error: a sequence one base away is much more abundant. This chain links TRBV7-2 with TRBJ2-1; D gene uncertain. The CDR3 is made up of 14 amino acids. The germline V gene has CDR1 SGHTA and CDR2 FQGNSA. DNA for the CDR3: TGTGCCAGCAGCTTATCACAAGGAGTTACAATGGCGATCTTC. Protein: CASSLSQGVTMAIF.

This clonotype was recorded a few times. The gene calls are TRBV6-6 and TRBJ1-2, with D unclear. Per the germline V gene, CDR1 is MNHNY and CDR2 is SVGAGI (reference sequence). This CDR3 is built from 13 residues. Trimming took 11 bases from V and 1 from J, leaving 14 bases between them. As DNA, the CDR3 is TGTGCCGGCTGCTCCTGGCTTAACTATGGCTACACCTTC. Encoded protein: CAGCSWLNYGYTF.

This clonotype has only a few counts. This sequence joins TRBV6-1 and TRBJ1-5; the match to TRBD1 covers 7 bases. Germline assignment: CDR1 MNHNS and CDR2 SASEGT. The junction had 6 bases not matched to a gene; V was cut back by 6 bases and J by 1 base. The CDR3 is 15 amino acids. The CDR3 region is CASRKGGQSNQPQHF. In DNA form, the CDR3 reads TGTGCCAGCAGGAAAGGGGGACAGAGCAATCAGCCCCAGCATTTT.

Ten or more counts support this clonotype. V usage is TRBV7-2 and J usage is TRBJ1-6; D uncertain. The CDR3 loop spans 15 amino acids. The germline V gene has CDR1 SGHTA and CDR2 FQGNSA. Trimming left V 1 base short and J 6 bases short, with 10 bases between. The CDR3 region is CASSLEVLSNSPLHF. In DNA, the CDR3 is TGTGCCAGCAGCTTAGAGGTACTGAGTAATTCACCCCTCCACTTT.

With respect to this clonotype: A much larger clone differs from this one at a single base, so this may be a read error. The gene calls are TRBV7-9 and TRBJ1-2, with D hard to call. CDR3 size: 14 residues. The V gene's germline CDR1 is SEHNR and CDR2 FQNEAQ (reference sequence). Trimming left V 5 bases short and J 6 bases short, with 16 bases between. The CDR3 loop reads CASSPGIGWDGYTF. CDR3 coding DNA: TGTGCCAGCAGCCCTGGGATAGGGTGGGATGGCTACACCTTC.

This clonotype has ten or more counts. This chain uses TRBV11-2 with TRBJ1-1; D ambiguous. The CDR3 is 14 amino acids. The germline gives CDR1 SGHAT, CDR2 FQNNGV. V dropped 5 bases and J dropped 4 bases, with 14 bases sitting between them. For the CDR3, the DNA is TGTGCCAGCAGCCCCCTACGAGGGAGCACTGAAGCTTTCTTT. Protein sequence: CASSPLRGSTEAFF.

This clonotype was recorded at least ten times. The V and J genes are TRBV7-2 and TRBJ2-1; D perhaps matches TRBD2 (6 bases). This CDR3 spans 16 amino acids. Germline V gene lookup returns CDR1 SGHTA and CDR2 FQGNSA. V was cut by 3 bases and J by 3 bases, with 15 bases left in between. The DNA for the CDR3 is TGTGCCAGCAGCTTCCCCATCCGGGGACTCTACAATGAGCAGTTCTTC. Translation: CASSFPIRGLYNEQFF.

The chain joins TRBV6-1 to TRBJ1-1, with TRBD1 identical over 8 bases. Per germline, CDR1 MNHNS and CDR2 SASEGT. With V trimmed by 5 bases and J by 1 base, 6 bases remained unmatched. The CDR3 loop spans 15 amino acids. CDR3 bases: TGTGCCAGCAGTCGGACAGGGCAAGGGAACACTGAAGCTTTCTTT. Protein product: CASSRTGQGNTEAFF.

This clonotype was seen many times. This chain links TRBV7-8 with TRBJ2-4; D is undetermined. The CDR3 runs 16 residues. The V end was cut by 3 bases, the J end by 0 bases, with 12 bases between. Germline V gene data show CDR1 as SGHVS and CDR2 as FQNEAQ. CDR3 amino acids: CASSFRPLIAKNIQYF. CDR3 DNA sequence: TGTGCCAGCAGCTTTCGACCACTAATAGCCAAAAACATTCAGTACTTC.

The table lists this clonotype with a few counts. The rearrangement links TRBV6-1 to TRBJ2-4, with TRBD1 as a possible D gene (6 bases). V was cut by 4 bases and J by 9 bases, with 13 bases left in between. Germline values: CDR1 MNHNS, CDR2 SASEGT. The CDR3 is 13 residues long. In DNA form, the CDR3 reads TGTGCCAGCAGTGTGGGGGCGGGCTCCATTCAGTACTTC. As protein: CASSVGAGSIQYF.

As DNA, the CDR3 is TGTGCCAGCTCACCCGCGGGCGCAGACACAGATACGCAGTATTTT. It is translated as CASSPAGADTDTQYF. The chain combines TRBV18 with TRBJ2-3; tentative D call: TRBD2 (5 bases). The germline V and J ends were trimmed by 3 bases and 2 bases, with 12 bases remaining between them. Per the germline V gene, CDR1 is KGHSH and CDR2 is LQKENI. The CDR3 length is 15 residues.

Points on this clonotype: This may come from a read error, since a much larger clone is one base off. The V and J genes are TRBV11-1 and TRBJ2-6, with D maybe TRBD1 (5 bases). The length of the CDR3 is 16 residues. Germline values: CDR1 SGHAT, CDR2 FQDESV (reference sequence). The CDR3 DNA reads TGTGCCAGCAGCCCAGGAGCCCTCTCTGGGGCCAGCGTCCTGACTTTC. Its translation: CASSPGALSGASVLTF. The entire variable domain, with the rest obtained from reference TRBV11-1 and TRBJ2-6, is as follows: EAEVAQSPRYKITEKSQAVAFWCDPISGHATLYWYRQILGQGPELLVQFQDESVVDDSQLPKDRFSAERLKGVDSTLKIQPAELGDSAMYLCASSPGALSGASVLTFGAGSRLTVL.

This rearrangement joins TRBV6-8 to TRBJ2-1, with 9 bases matching TRBD1. The CDR3 spans 15 residues. Germline V gene lookup returns CDR1 MNHGY and CDR2 SAAAGT. V was pared by 6 bases and J by 3 bases, with 6 bases of the junction left unmatched. CDR3 in DNA: TGTGCCAGCAGACTAGGGACAGGGATCTACAATGAGCAGTTCTTC. It translates to CASRLGTGIYNEQFF.

This clonotype was seen repeatedly, ten times or more. V and J are TRBV7-2 and TRBJ1-1; 7 bases are a match to TRBD1. CDR3 size: 14 residues. Germline CDR1 and CDR2: SGHTA and FQGNSA. V trimming: 5 bases; J trimming: 1 base; junction bases outside the gene matches: 4. The CDR3 region has the DNA TGTGCCAGCAGCCCGGGACAGAAGAACACTGAAGCTTTCTTT. It translates to CASSPGQKNTEAFF.

The chain has TRBV30 and TRBJ1-6, with a possible D match to TRBD1 (6 bases). The CDR3 runs 18 residues. Germline CDR1 GTSNPN, CDR2 SVGIG (reference sequence). V was clipped by 3 bases and J by 2 bases, with 20 bases between them. In nucleotides, the CDR3 is TGTGCCTGGAGCCCCGGGCCTACAGGGACGACCTATAATTCACCCCTCCACTTT. Residues: CAWSPGPTGTTYNSPLHF.

This chain connects TRBV5-1 to TRBJ1-4; 7 nucleotides agree with TRBD1. Germline V CDR1 and CDR2: SGHRS, YFSETQ. The CDR3 spans 16 residues. Germline trimming cut 4 bases from V and 8 bases from J; bases unmatched to any gene: 14. CDR3 in amino acids: CASSNGQVNVGEKLFF. DNA for the CDR3: TGCGCCAGCAGCAACGGACAGGTCAATGTCGGAGAAAAACTGTTTTTT.

With respect to this clonotype: The CDR3 carries no conserved terminal phenylalanine or tryptophan, so it likely arises from a read error. The limits of the CDR3 on the DNA are not certain, so only TCRdb's listed CDR3 is given. This chain links TRBV19 with TRBJ2-1; the D call TRBD1 from the table was never checked on the DNA. The CDR3 is 12 residues long, counting both termini. CDR1 LNHDA and CDR2 SQIVND come from the germline V gene (reference sequence). The CDR3 spells CASSARGNEQLL.

This clonotype was picked up many times. The J gene is TRBJ2-5, the V gene TRBV27; 9 bases are shared with TRBD1. Germline CDR1 reads MNHEY; CDR2 reads SMNVEV (reference sequence). The CDR3 is 15 amino acids. Unmatched junction bases numbered 13, after V lost 7 bases and J lost 7 bases. The CDR3 region is CASTRRGTGLSTQYF. The CDR3 DNA is TGTGCCAGCACCCGCCGTGGGACAGGGCTTTCGACCCAGTACTTC.

V usage is TRBV20-1 and J usage is TRBJ2-3; tentative D call: TRBD1 (5 bases). Germline V gene sequence: CDR1 DFQATT, CDR2 SNEGSKA (reference sequence). Trimming removed 3 bases at V and 3 bases at J, with 16 bases between. The CDR3 spans 15 residues. This CDR3 is CSARNPTERTDTQYF. The CDR3 DNA is TGCAGTGCTAGGAATCCGACAGAGAGGACAGATACGCAGTATTTT.

The chain has TRBV19 and TRBJ2-1, with 9 bases lining up with TRBD2. CDR1 and CDR2 from the germline V gene are LNHDA and SQIVND (reference sequence). The V segment lost 8 bases and the J segment 0 bases; nucleotides outside the gene matches: 2. The CDR3 totals 14 residues. The CDR3 DNA reads as TGTGCCAGTGGTAGCGGGAGCTCCTACAATGAGCAGTTCTTC. Translation gives CASGSGSSYNEQFF.

This clonotype has ten or more counts. The chain is built from TRBV12-3 or TRBV12-4 and TRBJ1-5; D gene uncertain. This CDR3 is built from 10 residues. V was cut by 5 bases and J by 7 bases, with 3 bases left in between. CDR3 region: CASSRQPQHF. The CDR3 DNA reads as TGTGCCAGCAGTCGACAGCCCCAGCATTTT.

This clonotype was detected a few times. The V call is TRBV23-1, the J call TRBJ2-1, with a weak D call TRBD1 (5 bases). TRBV23-1 is an ORF, and what it does is uncertain. This CDR3 has 14 residues. V was clipped by 9 bases and J by 0 bases, with 12 bases between them. The CDR3 spells CASRQLSSYNEQFF. As DNA, the CDR3 is TGCGCCAGTCGACAGTTAAGCTCCTACAATGAGCAGTTCTTC.

This clonotype has only a few counts. This chain uses TRBV27 with TRBJ2-5; TRBD1 aligns across 10 bases. Losses at the gene ends were 3 bases for V and 0 bases for J; bases not matched to a gene: 1. CDR1 is MNHEY and CDR2 is SMNVEV in the germline V gene (reference sequence). This CDR3 contains 15 residues. CDR3 loop: CASSFDRGHQETQYF. The CDR3 DNA is TGTGCCAGCAGTTTCGACAGGGGGCACCAAGAGACCCAGTACTTC.

CDR3 in DNA: TGTGCCAGCAGACCCAATCCTAGCGGGAGGGAGCAGTTCTTC. Protein: CASRPNPSGREQFF. The rearrangement uses TRBV6-2 or TRBV6-3 and TRBJ2-1; 11 bases fit TRBD2. Germline V lookup: CDR1 MNHEY, CDR2 SVGEGT. Trimming at V came to 6 bases and at J to 10 bases, leaving 8 bases not matched to a gene. The CDR3 extends over 14 amino acids.

V gene TRBV19 combines with J gene TRBJ2-5; D remains unclear. The V gene's germline CDR1 is LNHDA and CDR2 SQIVND (reference sequence). Trimming took off 4 bases at V and 2 bases at J, with 14 bases between the two ends. This CDR3 region has 15 residues. This CDR3 reads CASSTYLGRQETQYF. DNA for the CDR3: TGTGCCAGTAGTACCTATCTGGGCAGGCAAGAGACCCAGTACTTC.